The clone carrying this T cell receptor (beta chain) was seen only once. Beta-chain TCR CDR3 regions were amplified from RNA transcripts. The first-round RT-PCR employed HTBI primers together with the Qiagen OneStep RT-PCR kit. A multiplex PCR was then performed as the second round. TCRdb fed the multiplex PCR reads into MiXCR, producing one record per CDR3 protein. The table lists roughly 610,000 distinct CDR3 sequences, 22% of them singletons, with more than 5.5% in the top ten. This record belongs to a study of Graves' ophthalmopathy and Graves' hyperthyroidism. Germline V gene data show CDR1 as MNHEY and CDR2 as SMNVEV (reference sequence). This CDR3 is built from 13 residues. Trimming stripped 2 bases from V and 4 bases from J, with 8 bases between.

The source is a woman aged 18-35 years with stable Graves' hyperthyroidism. Some clones in this sample may be carry-over from other donors' samples. The chain carries TRBV27 and TRBJ1-1; D ambiguous. Sequenced: peripheral blood. The CDR3 reads CASSLIDGTEAFF. The CDR3 DNA reads TGTGCCAGCAGTTTAATCGACGGCACTGAAGCTTTCTTT.